Listed below are T cell receptor beta chains from one sample, sequenced in a study of regulatory T cells in long-lasting Graves disease. Using its own MiXCR run on the multiplex PCR reads, TCRdb lists one record per CDR3 protein. The sample carries about 660,000 distinct CDR3 sequences, 30% recorded once. Sequencing used peripheral blood mononuclear cells (PBMCs), obtained when the disease was refractory, from a patient treated with antithyroid drugs. The receptors here all came from a female donor with Graves disease. CDR3s include the opening cysteine and the closing phenylalanine or tryptophan. D genes are given only for firm matches.

13	TRBV19	TRBJ1-2	NA	CASSTTGHYGYTF
14	TRBV6-1	TRBJ2-7	NA	CASRRALSSYEQYF
15	TRBV2	TRBJ1-1	TRBD1	CASSAYRGANTEAFF
13	TRBV7-9	TRBJ2-5	NA	CASSSGSKETQYF
13	TRBV14	TRBJ1-1	TRBD1	CASSQLDRAEAFF
14	TRBV7-9	TRBJ1-1	NA	CASSPHGQNTEAFF
15	TRBV7-9	TRBJ1-1	NA	CASSLDGTSNTEAFF
15	TRBV6-1	TRBJ1-1	NA	CASTLWGRWDTEAFF
13	TRBV12-3/TRBV12-4	TRBJ1-1	NA	CASSFTRNTEAFF
14	TRBV13	TRBJ2-7	TRBD2	CASSHSGASYEQYF
18	TRBV24-1	TRBJ1-3	NA	CATSDSSGRQSSGNTIYF
13	TRBV20-1	TRBJ1-6	NA	CSAPGQLGWAPHF
15	TRBV2	TRBJ2-5	TRBD2	CASSDILAGVETQYF
13	TRBV29-1	TRBJ1-2	NA	CSVERGGSYGYTF
14	TRBV20-1	TRBJ2-5	TRBD1	CSARQGQGYETQYF
14	TRBV12-3/TRBV12-4	TRBJ2-4	NA	CASSFRGGGNIQYF
13	TRBV11-2	TRBJ2-7	TRBD1	CASSPGQEYEQYF
15	TRBV20-1	TRBJ2-5	TRBD2	CSAEGLAGVEETQYF
11	TRBV6-1	TRBJ1-2	NA	CAIPVGGGYTF
13	TRBV11-1	TRBJ2-4	NA	CASSLDRGLGQYF
15	TRBV5-1	TRBJ1-4	NA	CASSLDGRSNEKLFF
13	TRBV7-3	TRBJ1-5	NA	CASSPQGGQPQHF
14	TRBV29-1	TRBJ1-4	TRBD1	CSHPSGTVNEKLFF
14	TRBV5-1	TRBJ2-7	NA	CASSLDLAGTEQYF
13	TRBV20-1	TRBJ1-2	NA	CSARDQGGAGYTF
16	TRBV27	TRBJ1-5	NA	CASSFSRHYSNQPQHF
13	TRBV28	TRBJ1-1	NA	CAAAPGTGGWAFF
15	TRBV6-5	TRBJ2-5	TRBD1	CASSYPGQGIETQYF
18	TRBV6-1	TRBJ1-3	TRBD1	CASSERLGQALAGNTIYF
15	TRBV5-1	TRBJ2-2	TRBD1	CASSKRTGDTGELFF
14	TRBV5-1	TRBJ1-2	NA	CASSEGIKNYGYTF
13	TRBV7-2	TRBJ1-2	NA	CASSFRGYYGYTF
15	TRBV7-6	TRBJ1-1	NA	CASSLVSRANTEAFF
15	TRBV3-1	TRBJ1-2	TRBD1	CASSQKQGAGNGYTF
13	TRBV28	TRBJ1-2	NA	CASSSDPRRGYTF
16	TRBV28	TRBJ1-6	NA	CASSLSGAQQDSPLHF
14	TRBV29-1	TRBJ2-7	NA	CSVEPSSGTKEQYF
14	TRBV7-9	TRBJ1-4	NA	CASSTTQTAEKLFF
15	TRBV11-2	TRBJ2-7	NA	CASRLSPGLSHEQYF
16	TRBV20-1	TRBJ2-7	TRBD2	CSAGPGLAGGSYEQYF
20	TRBV7-9	TRBJ2-6	TRBD1	CASSSGSRGQGKTGANVLTF
14	TRBV2	TRBJ2-7	TRBD1	CASSVDRGTHEQYF
13	TRBV10-3	TRBJ1-1	TRBD1	CATQGGRDTEAFF
14	TRBV7-9	TRBJ2-7	NA	CASSRRQGFYEQYF
14	TRBV6-5	TRBJ1-1	NA	CASSYRAPNTEAFF
13	TRBV6-8	TRBJ1-1	NA	CASSLTGALEAFF
14	TRBV7-3	TRBJ2-1	TRBD1	CASSLGTGFDEQFF
18	TRBV6-5	TRBJ2-2	TRBD2	CASSYSRLAGGFAGELFF